The subject of this entry is one T cell receptor (beta chain). Original handling: From reference gene primer amplification, estimates of nucleated cell counts were derived. Clones were read by immunoSEQ multiplex PCR, and TCRdb kept only the in-frame ones, dropping some. V, J and clone size are taken as reported in that table, and D and trimming were inferred from the DNA itself. The sample carries about 90,000 clones, about 90% recorded once. V was shortened by 0 bases and J by 5 bases, with 16 bases between the two germline ends. The germline gives CDR1 LGHNA, CDR2 YNFKEQ. The CDR3 covers 16 residues. This record comes from a study of blood T cell repertoires in COVID-19. For the study at large: PBMCs, B-cell-depleted T cells, or T cells provided the cDNA or gDNA that made up the material.

The clonotype comes from a man aged 50 to 59 with COVID-19, enrolled during active disease. The sequencing sample was made of peripheral blood. The chain uses TRBV4-2 and TRBJ1-2; TRBD1 might be the D (5 bases). CDR3 amino acids: CASSQDRDGSRYGYTF. The CDR3 DNA follows: TGTGCCAGCAGCCAAGATAGGGACGGGAGTAGGTATGGCTACACCTTC.